This record looks at one T cell receptor beta chain sequence and its context. Its antigen is as yet unknown. This entry comes from a study of beta chain features in type 1 diabetes. Study-level background: Regarding age, gender and cell yields, patients proved similar to healthy donors.

V lost 5 bases, J lost 3 bases, and 14 bases lay in between. The CDR3 covers 14 residues. Germline V gene sequence: CDR1 MDHEN, CDR2 SYDVKM. General observations from the study: Comparison showed that naive, central memory and Treg TCRB repertoires appeared more similar among patients than among healthy donors. TCRB CDR3 length was moderately but significantly reduced in all four CD4+ subsets of Type 1 diabetes patients.

TCRB transcripts that were expressed got sequenced, as all of the isolated RNA had been reverse transcribed. The assay was immunoSEQ multiplex PCR, and TCRdb's table has in-frame clones only and misses some. The sample has more than 550,000 clones, about an eighth seen once; the top ten hold 0.03% to 0.04%. Input material: naive CD4+ T cells from blood. The V and J genes are TRBV28 and TRBJ2-7; no definite D call. The receptor's source is a man younger than 35 with type 1 diabetes. CDR3 nucleotides: TGTGCCAGCAGTCCCCGGACCCCGGACTACGAGCAGTACTTC. The encoded protein is CASSPRTPDYEQYF.